This T cell receptor (beta chain) was profiled in a study of tumor-infiltrating lymphocytes in localized non-small cell lung cancer. Overall study results and limits: Technical variation could not be separated from intratumor heterogeneity here. Only some patients had TCR sequencing, depending on available tissue.

Sequenced by immunoSEQ multiplex PCR; TCRdb stores in-frame clones only, minus some. The profile shows 6,000 to 8,500 clones, over 70% of them singletons. On this clone: Antigen: not known.

This sequence was found in a human donor with non-small cell lung cancer. The sample comprised lung tumor tissue.

This CDR3 is CASSSTGELFF. The CDR3 nucleotides read TGTGCCAGCAGCTCCACCGGGGAGCTGTTTTTT. This rearrangement joins TRBV5-6 to TRBJ2-2; D is ambiguous. The CDR3 contains 11 residues. Germline loops: CDR1 SGHDT, CDR2 YYEEEE. Trimming left V 3 bases short and J 4 bases short, with 1 base between.